The 16 T cell receptor beta chains reported below all come from one sample, sequenced in a study of T cell changes during pregnancy in multiple sclerosis. Generated by immunoSEQ multiplex PCR, the TCRdb table keeps only in-frame clones and is missing some. The sample consists of over 30,000 clones, nearly 90% of them appearing once. This sample comprised CD8+ T cells from peripheral blood mononuclear cells, obtained in the third trimester of pregnancy. These TCRs come from a female donor with multiple sclerosis, enrolled in a pregnancy study.

The rearrangement joins TRBV15 to TRBJ1-5, with 7 bases aligning to TRBD1. The CDR3 consists of 20 residues. Per germline, CDR1 LNHNV and CDR2 YYDKDF (reference sequence). The trim removed 6 bases at V and 0 bases at J, leaving 20 bases unmatched. The CDR3 protein is CATRGSLGGQNSDSNQPQHF. The CDR3, as DNA: TGTGCCACCAGGGGAAGTTTAGGGGGACAGAACTCAGATAGCAATCAGCCCCAGCATTTT.

This clone was observed once. The gene calls are TRBV6-5 and TRBJ2-3; 13 bases map to TRBD2. Trimming took 7 bases from V and 8 from J; bases not matched to a gene: 6. The CDR3 sequence is 14 residues long. The germline CDR1 and CDR2 sequences are MNHEY and SVGAGI. CDR3: CASIPGLAGCTQYF. CDR3 DNA: TGTGCCAGCATCCCGGGACTAGCGGGATGTACGCAGTATTTT.

This clone appeared a single time. The chain has TRBV28 and TRBJ2-7; tentative D call: TRBD1 (6 bases). Trimming took 5 bases from V and 3 from J, leaving 17 bases between them. Germline V gene data show CDR1 as MDHEN and CDR2 as SYDVKM. There are 15 residues in the CDR3. The chain's CDR3 is CASSPVRDTHYEQYF. CDR3 bases: TGTGCCAGCAGTCCCGTCCGGGACACTCACTACGAGCAGTACTTC.

The chain uses TRBV27 and TRBJ2-7; D is unclear. Germline V gives CDR1 MNHEY, CDR2 SMNVEV (reference sequence). The CDR3 consists of 13 residues. V dropped 5 bases and J dropped 1 base, with 9 bases sitting between them. CDR3 loop: CASSTASSYEQYF. CDR3 in DNA: TGTGCCAGCAGTACCGCGAGTTCCTACGAGCAGTACTTC.

The chain uses TRBV10-3 and TRBJ2-1, with 8 bases identical to TRBD2. The CDR3 is 15 amino acids. Unmatched junction bases numbered 7, after V lost 4 bases and J lost 5 bases. Per the germline V gene, CDR1 is ENHRY and CDR2 is SYGVKD. The CDR3 nucleotides read TGTGCCATCAGTGGACGGGAGGGGCCAAACAATGAGCAGTTCTTC. Residues: CAISGREGPNNEQFF.

This rearrangement joins TRBV5-1 to TRBJ2-3; D is perhaps TRBD2 (6 bases). V lost 4 bases, J lost 5 bases, and 20 bases lay in between. The CDR3 loop spans 16 amino acids. The V gene's germline CDR1 is SGHRS and CDR2 YFSETQ. The DNA of the CDR3 is TGCGCCAGCAGCGCCCCGGATTCGGGGGTGAGAGATACGCAGTATTTT. Encoded protein: CASSAPDSGVRDTQYF.

The chain employs TRBV5-1 and TRBJ2-6; the match to TRBD1 covers 11 bases. The V and J ends lost 3 bases and 3 bases, in that order; junction bases with no gene match: 2. This CDR3 is built from 16 residues. Germline CDR1 and CDR2: SGHRS and YFSETQ. The CDR3 reads CASSWTGGGGANVLTF. The CDR3 DNA reads as TGCGCCAGCAGCTGGACAGGGGGCGGTGGGGCCAACGTCCTGACTTTC.

The chain uses TRBV6-6 and TRBJ1-5; D not certain. Trimming removed 4 bases at V and 6 bases at J, with 7 bases between. The CDR3 is 12 residues long. The germline gives CDR1 MNHNY, CDR2 SVGAGI (reference sequence). For the CDR3, the DNA is TGTGCCAGCAGTTTGGAGCGTCAGCCCCAGCATTTT. This translates into CASSLERQPQHF.

The chain joins TRBV7-8 to TRBJ2-2; a weak D match, TRBD2 (5 bases). The germline gives CDR1 SGHVS, CDR2 FQNEAQ. Trimming stripped 1 base from V and 8 bases from J, with 11 bases between. This CDR3 has 14 amino acids. CDR3 DNA: TGTGCCAGCAGCTTAGTAGCGACGGGGGGGGAGCTGTTTTTT. It specifies CASSLVATGGELFF.

This clone was seen only once. V usage is TRBV27 and J usage is TRBJ2-2; 11 bases align to TRBD1. The J segment lost 6 bases and the V segment lost 8 bases, leaving 14 bases of the junction unmatched. The length of the CDR3 is 17 residues. Germline V gene lookup returns CDR1 MNHEY and CDR2 SMNVEV (reference sequence). The CDR3 sequence is CASGNLRTGGESGELFF. Here the CDR3 DNA reads TGTGCCAGCGGAAACCTTAGGACAGGGGGCGAATCCGGGGAGCTGTTTTTT.

The rearrangement joins TRBV27 to TRBJ2-7; D is undetermined. The CDR3 length is 13 residues. Germline V gene sequence: CDR1 MNHEY, CDR2 SMNVEV (reference sequence). The ends were cut back, 2 bases at V and 1 base at J, with 6 bases in the middle. The CDR3, as DNA: TGTGCCAGCAGTTTAGGCAGATCCTACGAGCAGTACTTC. Translating gives CASSLGRSYEQYF.

This clone appeared a single time. CDR3 DNA: TGTGCCAGCAGCGCGTACCCTACAACTAATGAAAAACTGTTTTTT. It specifies CASSAYPTTNEKLFF. The chain joins TRBV7-9 to TRBJ1-4; D uncertain. Germline assignment: CDR1 SEHNR and CDR2 FQNEAQ (reference sequence). The length of the CDR3 is 15 residues. Trimming cost V 5 bases and J 0 bases, with 10 bases left between them.

J is TRBJ1-2 and V is TRBV7-3; 7 bases map to TRBD1. V shed 4 bases, J shed 4 bases, and the junction held 6 bases outside the gene matches. The CDR3 contains 14 residues. The germline gives CDR1 SGHTA, CDR2 FQGTGA. The CDR3 DNA follows: TGTGCCAGCAGCTCAGACTCAGGGGGCTATGGCTACACCTTC. Its protein is CASSSDSGGYGYTF.

This clone was detected only a few times. The chain recombines TRBV21-1 with TRBJ2-4; TRBD2, as called in the table, went unchecked against the DNA. TRBV21-1 is marked as a pseudogene. This CDR3 spans 19 amino acids. CDR3 residues: CASSNGRGTASLAKNIQYF. DNA for the CDR3: TGTGCCAGCAGCAATGGACGGGGGACGGCGTCTCTAGCCAAAAACATTCAGTACTTC.

The CDR3 sequence is CASSVEVGGITDTQYF. The CDR3 DNA is TGTGCCAGCAGCGTAGAAGTGGGGGGGATCACAGATACGCAGTATTTT. The chain uses TRBV9 and TRBJ2-3; 7 bases are a match to TRBD2. The J segment lost 2 bases and the V segment lost 0 bases, leaving 6 bases of the junction unmatched. This CDR3 spans 16 amino acids. The germline gives CDR1 SGDLS, CDR2 YYNGEE. The complete variable domain, with remaining parts taken from reference TRBV9 and TRBJ2-3, reads DSGVTQTPKHLITATGQRVTLRCSPRSGDLSVYWYQQSLDQGLQFLIQYYNGEERAKGNILERFSAQQFPDLHSELNLSSLELGDSALYFCASSVEVGGITDTQYFGPGTRLTVL.

The chain carries TRBV4-1 and TRBJ2-1; weak D call: TRBD2 (6 bases). The CDR3 is made up of 16 amino acids. Trimming removed 0 bases from V and 1 base from J, with 10 bases in between. Germline lookup yields CDR1 MGHRA and CDR2 YSYEKL. The CDR3 spells CASSQEVSGSYNEQFF. Written as DNA, the CDR3 is TGCGCCAGCAGCCAAGAAGTAAGCGGGTCCTACAATGAGCAGTTCTTC.